This T cell receptor beta chain appears in the sequencing data of a study of CD8+ T cells in alopecia areata. RNA extraction and reverse transcription yielded cDNA as sequencing template. TCRdb's table, derived via immunoSEQ multiplex PCR, lists solely in-frame clones and lacks some. The table records about 200,000 clones, about 56% of them present only once. On this clone itself: What it binds is not known.

Isolation of CD4+ and CD8+ T cells from PBMCs was achieved by sorting. The germline gives CDR1 MGHDK, CDR2 SYGVNS. Trimming stripped 4 bases from V and 5 bases from J, with 9 bases between. The CDR3 is 14 residues long. Broader study findings: Between patients, shared TCR sequences were less clear than in mice. This was possibly due in part to HLA diversity in the patient population. Resident alphabeta T cells of normal skin are also sequenced in scalp samples.

The chain joins TRBV25-1 to TRBJ1-6; D gene unclear. The material sequenced was CD8+ T cells sorted from blood. This sequence was found in a human donor in good health. Written as DNA, the CDR3 is TGTGCCAGCAGTGTTGGCCACCATAATTCACCCCTCCACTTT. It encodes CASSVGHHNSPLHF.